This T cell receptor (beta chain) was sequenced for a study of blood T cell repertoires in COVID-19. About the study: COVID-19 samples, acute and convalescent, were from the United States, Italy and Spain. The analysed material was cDNA or gDNA that came from T cells, B-cell-depleted T cells, or PBMCs.

Sequenced by immunoSEQ multiplex PCR; TCRdb stores in-frame clones only, minus some. The sample contains 100,000 or so clones, more than 85% of which appear only once. Looked up from germline, CDR1 is SGHRS and CDR2 is YFSETQ. V was pared by 4 bases and J by 0 bases, with 16 bases between. The CDR3 runs to 16 residues. The specimen sequenced was peripheral blood. This TCR derives from a man in his fifties or sixties with active COVID-19. The gene calls are TRBV5-1 and TRBJ2-5; D is perhaps TRBD2 (7 bases). CDR3 DNA: TGCGCCAGCAGCCGGGGGGCGGGATACGACCAAGAGACCCAGTACTTC. Translation gives CASSRGAGYDQETQYF. Variable domain in full (rest from reference TRBV5-1 and TRBJ2-5): KAGVTQTPRYLIKTRGQQVTLSCSPISGHRSVSWYQQTPGQGLQFLFEYFSETQRNKGNFPGRFSGRQFSNSRSEMNVSTLELGDSALYLCASSRGAGYDQETQYFGPGTRLLVL.